What follows are 30 T cell receptor beta chains derived from one specimen sequenced in a study of blood T cell repertoires in COVID-19 (dated by TCRdb to the early 2020s). Library method: the immunoSEQ multiplex PCR assay. The source is immuneACCESS, and TCRdb retained only in-frame sequences with V and J called. Part of the clones is not carried over; for the studies checked, unresolved V genes explain less than half of this, and the remainder is unexplained. Counted in this sample were 130,000 to 150,000 clones; over 80% of them appeared once. The ten largest clonotypes hold about 6% of the sample. Sequenced material: peripheral blood. These receptor sequences come from a man of 80 years or more with acute or convalescent COVID-19.

The J gene is TRBJ2-4, the V gene TRBV27, with D possibly TRBD1 on 6 matching bases. The CDR3 has 16 amino acids. Trimming took 0 bases from V and 0 from J, leaving 9 bases between them. Germline loops: CDR1 MNHEY, CDR2 SMNVEV (reference sequence). Here the CDR3 DNA reads TGTGCCAGCAGTTTATCCACAGGGCTAGCCAAAAACATTCAGTACTTC. This translates into CASSLSTGLAKNIQYF.

The chain joins TRBV19 to TRBJ2-6; 9 bases line up with TRBD1. Per germline, CDR1 LNHDA and CDR2 SQIVND (reference sequence). The CDR3 length is 19 residues. V lost 1 base to trimming and J lost 2 bases; unmatched junction nucleotides: 9. The CDR3 bases are TGTGCCAGTAGTATAGCCCGGACAGGGGCTTCTGCTGGGGCCAACGTCCTGACTTTC. It translates to CASSIARTGASAGANVLTF.

This rearrangement joins TRBV7-2 to TRBJ2-1; D is undetermined. Germline values: CDR1 SGHTA, CDR2 FQGNSA. The CDR3 spans 11 residues. Between the trimmed V and J ends, which lost 2 bases and 10 bases, there was a span of 6 bases. For the CDR3, the DNA is TGTGCCAGCAGCTTAATATTCGAGCAGTTCTTC. This sequence encodes CASSLIFEQFF.

This chain uses TRBV5-1 with TRBJ2-3, with no clear D. CDR1 and CDR2 from the germline V gene are SGHRS and YFSETQ. Trimming shortened V by 4 bases and J by 0 bases, and 6 bases separated the two germline ends. CDR3 length: 13 amino acids. CDR3 nucleotides: TGCGCCAGCAGCATAACTAGCACAGATACGCAGTATTTT. It specifies CASSITSTDTQYF.

In the case of this clone: At one end the junction does not follow the germline gene, possibly because of a read error. The chain joins TRBV7-2 to TRBJ1-2; 8 nucleotides match TRBD1. The CDR3 totals 13 residues. From germline, CDR1 is SGHTA and CDR2 FQGNSA. The CDR3 DNA reads TGTGCCAGCAGCTTAGGTCCAGGGGGCCCAGGAGCGTTC. Protein: CASSLGPGGPGAF.

The chain uses TRBV19 and TRBJ2-2; 9 bases match TRBD2. From germline, CDR1 is LNHDA and CDR2 SQIVND (reference sequence). The CDR3 sequence is 15 residues long. J lost 4 bases, V lost 4 bases, and 4 bases had no gene match. The CDR3 DNA sequence: TGTGCCAGTAGTAATGGAGCGGGGGGCACCGGGGAGCTGTTTTTT. This translates into CASSNGAGGTGELFF.

This clone occurred once. The chain has TRBV3-1 (or the pseudogene TRBV3-2) and TRBJ1-4; D unclear. The germline V gene encodes CDR1 LGHDT and CDR2 YNNKEL (reference sequence). This CDR3 is built from 12 residues. Trimming left V 1 base short and J 8 bases short, with 5 bases between. The CDR3 sequence: CASSQVGEKLFF. The CDR3 DNA is TGTGCCAGCAGCCAAGTTGGCGAAAAACTGTTTTTT.

Regarding this clone: At one end the junction does not follow the germline gene, possibly because of a read error. V is TRBV25-1 and J is TRBJ2-5, with TRBD2 matching 11 bases. Germline CDR1 and CDR2: MGHDK and SYGVNS. The CDR3 contains 15 residues. The CDR3 here is CASRVLAGEKEAQYF. CDR3 in DNA: TGTGCCAGCAGGGTACTAGCGGGAGAGAAAGAGGCCCAGTACTTC. The variable domain in full, completed from reference TRBV25-1 and TRBJ2-5, reads EADIYQTPRYLVIGTGKKITLECSQTMGHDKMYWYQQDPGMELHLIHYSYGVNSTEKGDLSSESTVSRIRTEHFPLTLESARPSHTSQYLCASRVLAGEKEAQYFGPGTRLLVL.

In this sample, this clone turned up a few times. The genes are TRBV6-5 and TRBJ1-2; possible D gene TRBD1, 6 bases. The ends were cut back, 2 bases at V and 7 bases at J, with 14 bases in the middle. The CDR3 totals 14 residues. Germline values: CDR1 MNHEY, CDR2 SVGAGI. CDR3 in DNA: TGTGCCAGCAGTTACCTTGGACAGCAGGGTGGCTACACCTTC. Translated, it gives CASSYLGQQGGYTF.

This sequence joins TRBV12-3 or TRBV12-4 and TRBJ1-1; TRBD1 might be the D (5 bases). The CDR3 is 13 amino acids. V lost 6 bases, J lost 5 bases, and 13 bases lay in between. CDR3 DNA: TGTGCCAGCAGCCAACGGGGGGGAACTGAAGCTTTCTTT. This encodes CASSQRGGTEAFF.

The chain combines TRBV6-6 with TRBJ1-1, with D perhaps matching TRBD1 (6 bases). Trimming shortened V by 0 bases and J by 3 bases, and 14 bases separated the two germline ends. Germline V gene sequence: CDR1 MNHNY, CDR2 SVGAGI (reference sequence). The CDR3 extends over 16 amino acids. CDR3 protein: CASSYSSSGVDTEAFF. DNA of the CDR3: TGTGCCAGCAGTTACTCGAGTTCAGGGGTTGACACTGAAGCTTTCTTT.

The chain employs TRBV5-1 and TRBJ1-3; 9 bases map to TRBD1. The V and J ends lost 4 bases and 4 bases, in that order; junction bases with no gene match: 9. The CDR3 totals 16 residues. Germline V gene sequence: CDR1 SGHRS, CDR2 YFSETQ. The CDR3 here is CASSLLGQGLGNTIYF. As DNA, the CDR3 is TGCGCCAGCAGCCTGCTGGGACAGGGCTTAGGAAACACCATATATTTT.

This chain links TRBV10-2 with TRBJ2-7, with TRBD2 identical over 9 bases. Unmatched junction bases numbered 9, after V lost 3 bases and J lost 3 bases. The CDR3 runs 16 residues. Germline CDR1 and CDR2: WSHSY and SAAADI. This CDR3 is CASSEGPSGILYEQYF. CDR3 nucleotide sequence: TGCGCCAGCAGTGAAGGTCCTAGCGGGATCCTCTACGAGCAGTACTTC.

The chain carries TRBV19 and TRBJ2-3; 8 nucleotides agree with TRBD1. Losses at the gene ends were 8 bases for V and 1 base for J; bases not matched to a gene: 8. The CDR3 is made up of 15 amino acids. From germline, CDR1 is LNHDA and CDR2 SQIVND (reference sequence). The CDR3 region is CASANRGYRTDTQYF. The CDR3 DNA reads TGTGCCAGTGCGAACAGGGGGTATCGCACAGATACGCAGTATTTT.

This sequence joins TRBV5-1 and TRBJ1-1; D call uncertain. Per germline, CDR1 SGHRS and CDR2 YFSETQ. Trimming took 0 bases from V and 0 from J, leaving 6 bases between them. This CDR3 has 14 amino acids. Written as DNA, the CDR3 is TGCGCCAGCAGCTTGGTTGGCTTGAACACTGAAGCTTTCTTT. It yields the protein CASSLVGLNTEAFF. Supplemented by reference TRBV5-1 and TRBJ1-1, the full variable domain reads KAGVTQTPRYLIKTRGQQVTLSCSPISGHRSVSWYQQTPGQGLQFLFEYFSETQRNKGNFPGRFSGRQFSNSRSEMNVSTLELGDSALYLCASSLVGLNTEAFFGQGTRLTVV.

The chain is built from TRBV3-1 (or the pseudogene TRBV3-2) and TRBJ1-2; D remains unclear. Between the trimmed V and J ends, which lost 0 bases and 4 bases, there was a span of 6 bases. The CDR3 spans 13 residues. Germline values: CDR1 LGHDT, CDR2 YNNKEL (reference sequence). The DNA of the CDR3 is TGTGCCAGCAGCCAAGATGGCAGCTATGGCTACACCTTC. Protein: CASSQDGSYGYTF.

The chain recombines TRBV9 with TRBJ2-1, with 8 bases aligning to TRBD2. The ends lost 3 bases at V and 7 bases at J; junction bases unmatched: 6. The CDR3 runs 14 residues. Germline loops: CDR1 SGDLS, CDR2 YYNGEE. The CDR3 loop is CASSARLAYNEQFF. CDR3 nucleotide sequence: TGTGCCAGCAGCGCAAGACTAGCGTATAATGAGCAGTTCTTC. Using reference TRBV9 and TRBJ2-1 for the parts outside the CDR3, the full variable domain is DSGVTQTPKHLITATGQRVTLRCSPRSGDLSVYWYQQSLDQGLQFLIQYYNGEERAKGNILERFSAQQFPDLHSELNLSSLELGDSALYFCASSARLAYNEQFFGPGTRLTVL.

The chain has TRBV28 and TRBJ1-6; D call uncertain. Trimming took off 11 bases at V and 9 bases at J, with 17 bases between the two ends. Germline V gene lookup returns CDR1 MDHEN and CDR2 SYDVKM. There are 13 residues in the CDR3. In DNA, the CDR3 is TGTGCCTGCCGGATGGAGGCTATTTCACCCCTCCACTTT. Protein product: CACRMEAISPLHF.

The V gene is TRBV3-1 (or the pseudogene TRBV3-2), the J gene TRBJ2-2; tentatively, D is TRBD2 (5 bases). Germline CDR1 and CDR2: LGHDT and YNNKEL (reference sequence). The CDR3 contains 17 residues. V was cut by 2 bases and J by 1 base, with 14 bases left in between. CDR3 nucleotide sequence: TGTGCCAGCAGCCAAACGTACGGCGGAGGGAACACCGGGGAGCTGTTTTTT. Translation: CASSQTYGGGNTGELFF.

V usage is TRBV27 and J usage is TRBJ1-5; D uncertain. The length of the CDR3 is 14 residues. Trimming shortened V by 2 bases and J by 7 bases, and 12 bases separated the two germline ends. Germline V CDR1 and CDR2: MNHEY, SMNVEV (reference sequence). The CDR3 coding sequence is TGTGCCAGCAGTTTAAGAGGTGACCGCCAGCCCCAGCATTTT. It yields the protein CASSLRGDRQPQHF.

The chain links TRBV5-1 to TRBJ1-4, with D possibly TRBD1 on 6 matching bases. V gave up 1 base and J gave up 8 bases, with 18 bases separating them. The CDR3 is 16 residues long. CDR1 is SGHRS and CDR2 is YFSETQ in the germline V gene. In DNA, the CDR3 is TGCGCCAGCAGCTTGACAGGGTCTAGCTTGAACGAAAAACTGTTTTTT. Translating gives CASSLTGSSLNEKLFF.

In this sample, this clone turned up a few times. The gene calls are TRBV27 and TRBJ2-3, with 10 bases matching TRBD1. V trimming: 4 bases; J trimming: 2 bases; junction bases outside the gene matches: 9. The CDR3 covers 17 residues. From germline, CDR1 is MNHEY and CDR2 SMNVEV (reference sequence). The CDR3 spells CASSSRQGARATDTQYF. The DNA of the CDR3 is TGTGCCAGCAGTTCGAGACAGGGGGCAAGGGCCACAGATACGCAGTATTTT.

V is TRBV4-2 and J is TRBJ1-2; 9 bases map to TRBD1. Germline-derived CDR1 and CDR2 are LGHNA and YNFKEQ. CDR3 length: 15 residues. The V segment lost 4 bases and the J segment 6 bases; nucleotides outside the gene matches: 9. CDR3 loop: CASSRKTGGVNGYTF. Written as DNA, the CDR3 is TGTGCCAGCAGCCGAAAAACAGGGGGCGTCAATGGCTACACCTTC.

V usage is TRBV28 and J usage is TRBJ1-1; TRBD1 matches 11 bases. V lost 1 base, J lost 5 bases, and 3 bases stayed unmatched. Germline V gene data show CDR1 as MDHEN and CDR2 as SYDVKM. This CDR3 comprises 15 residues. CDR3 residues: CASSLSGTGGTEAFF. CDR3 sequence (DNA): TGTGCCAGCAGTTTATCAGGGACAGGGGGAACTGAAGCTTTCTTT. Full variable domain (outside the CDR3, taken from reference TRBV28 and TRBJ1-1): DVKVTQSSRYLVKRTGEKVFLECVQDMDHENMFWYRQDPGLGLRLIYFSYDVKMKEKGDIPEGYSVSREKKERFSLILESASTNQTSMYLCASSLSGTGGTEAFFGQGTRLTVV.

The chain is built from TRBV9 and TRBJ2-2; D might be TRBD1 (5 bases). Germline V lookup: CDR1 SGDLS, CDR2 YYNGEE. This CDR3 is built from 15 residues. Between the trimmed V and J ends, which lost 2 bases and 5 bases, there was a span of 13 bases. The CDR3 sequence: CASSVLQGLTGELFF. The CDR3 bases are TGTGCCAGCAGCGTTTTGCAGGGCCTAACCGGGGAGCTGTTTTTT.

This chain uses TRBV28 with TRBJ2-7, with 12 nucleotides matching TRBD2. This CDR3 region has 15 residues. The junction had 6 bases not matched to a gene; V was cut back by 6 bases and J by 3 bases. Germline CDR1 MDHEN, CDR2 SYDVKM. The CDR3 sequence: CASSQTSGSFYEQYF. The CDR3 bases are TGTGCCAGCAGCCAGACTAGCGGGAGTTTCTACGAGCAGTACTTC.

The sample holds a few counts of this clone. The rearrangement links TRBV19 to TRBJ1-2, with D perhaps TRBD1 (6 bases). The germline V gene has CDR1 LNHDA and CDR2 SQIVND (reference sequence). The length of the CDR3 is 12 residues. Trimming cost V 6 bases and J 7 bases, with 12 bases left between them. The CDR3 loop is CASRQGLGGYTF. The DNA for the CDR3 is TGTGCCAGTAGACAGGGATTGGGTGGCTACACCTTC.

The chain employs TRBV19 and TRBJ2-3; D is unclear. CDR1 LNHDA and CDR2 SQIVND come from the germline V gene (reference sequence). The CDR3 runs to 12 residues. The germline V and J ends were trimmed by 3 bases and 4 bases, with 5 bases remaining between them. CDR3 amino acids: CASSIPSDTQYF. In DNA form, the CDR3 reads TGTGCCAGTAGTATCCCGTCAGATACGCAGTATTTT.

CDR3 coding DNA: TGTGCCAGCAGCCCCAGACCAGGGGGCTACGAGCAGTACTTC. Residues: CASSPRPGGYEQYF. The chain couples TRBV9 to TRBJ2-7; 7 bases are shared with TRBD1. With 4 bases clipped from V and 3 bases from J, the junction kept 7 bases outside the gene matches. There are 14 residues in the CDR3. Germline V gives CDR1 SGDLS, CDR2 YYNGEE.

The V call is TRBV7-2, the J call TRBJ1-5, with TRBD1 as a possible D gene (6 bases). Germline lookup yields CDR1 SGHTA and CDR2 FQGNSA. Trimming stripped 5 bases from V and 0 bases from J, with 11 bases between. The CDR3 runs 15 residues. The CDR3 DNA follows: TGTGCCAGCAGCCCCGTCAGGGGTAGCAATCAGCCCCAGCATTTT. The encoded protein is CASSPVRGSNQPQHF.